The present entry profiles one T cell receptor (beta chain) with its context. An end of the junction does not agree with germline; a read error may underlie this. These data are taken from a study of control samples from healthy donors and cancer patients. TCRdb's copy holds only in-frame clones and misses some; the assay was immunoSEQ multiplex PCR. The table lists approximately 30,000 clones, approximately 94% of them singletons. The source material was blood. This receptor was taken from a man aged 55-75 years in good health.

The CDR3 sequence: CANSPSQNTEAFF. In nucleotides, the CDR3 is TGTGCCAACTCACCATCACAGAACACTGAAGCTTTCTTT. V usage is TRBV18 and J usage is TRBJ1-1; D unresolved. Germline V gene data show CDR1 as KGHSH and CDR2 as LQKENI. This CDR3 comprises 13 residues.